One sample yielded the 19 T cell receptor beta chains listed below, sequenced in a study of shared clonotypes between healthy human individuals. Terminally differentiated effector memory CD45RA+ cells were excluded from the naive CD8 cells, which were CD45RO-negative and positively selected for CCR7. The repertoire was sequenced with immunoSEQ multiplex PCR; TCRdb's copy has only in-frame clones and lacks some. In the table there are about 2 million clones, about 95% of which are singletons. Sequences were obtained from naive CD8+ T cells sorted from blood. These receptors all stem from a man between 18 and 29 years old in good health.

As for this clone: The sample has other DNA sequences that encode this CDR3 too. This chain connects TRBV7-9 to TRBJ2-5; D not resolved. Germline V gene data show CDR1 as SEHNR and CDR2 as FQNEAQ (reference sequence). This CDR3 has 13 amino acids. Trimming pared 1 base from V and 5 bases from J, leaving 8 bases between. Here the CDR3 DNA reads TGTGCCAGCAGCTTAGAGGGCACGGAGACCCAGTACTTC. Residues: CASSLEGTETQYF.

The chain recombines TRBV2 with TRBJ2-5, with 10 bases identical to TRBD2. The J call may be faulty, since TRBJ2-7 better matches the DNA end. CDR3 length: 14 amino acids. Germline loops: CDR1 SNHLY, CDR2 FYNNEI. CDR3 region: CASSLLAGPYEQYF. In DNA, the CDR3 is TGTGCCAGCAGTTTACTAGCGGGGCCCTACGAGCAGTACTTC.

V is TRBV9 and J is TRBJ2-2, with D maybe TRBD2 (7 bases). The V gene's germline CDR1 is SGDLS and CDR2 YYNGEE. The CDR3 runs to 16 residues. V gave up 4 bases and J gave up 3 bases, with 16 bases separating them. The CDR3 loop reads CASSFRGSGDTGELFF. CDR3 coding DNA: TGTGCCAGCAGCTTCAGGGGAAGCGGGGACACCGGGGAGCTGTTTTTT.

This rearrangement joins TRBV4-3 to TRBJ2-7; D tentatively reads TRBD1 or TRBD2 (5 bases each). CDR1 and CDR2 (germline): LGHNA, YSLEER. Trimming took 2 bases from V and 3 from J, leaving 14 bases between them. The CDR3 contains 15 residues. The CDR3 nucleotides read TGCGCCAGCAGCCAAAGCCGGGACCCATACTACGAGCAGTACTTC. Amino acids: CASSQSRDPYYEQYF.

This chain uses TRBV13 with TRBJ2-1, with TRBD2 matching over 8 bases. CDR3 length: 15 amino acids. Per germline, CDR1 PRHDT and CDR2 FYEKMQ (reference sequence). Trimming cost V 2 bases and J 2 bases; bases outside gene matches: 2. CDR3 protein: CASSLPAGAYNEQFF. CDR3 DNA: TGTGCCAGCAGCTTACCAGCGGGGGCCTACAATGAGCAGTTCTTC.

This clone was recorded only once. This chain connects TRBV13 to TRBJ2-7; 9 nucleotides agree with TRBD2. The germline V gene has CDR1 PRHDT and CDR2 FYEKMQ (reference sequence). The CDR3 length is 14 residues. After removal of 7 bases from V and 4 bases from J, the junction contained 8 bases not matched to a gene. CDR3 sequence: CASKFSGSQYEQYF. For the CDR3, the DNA is TGTGCCAGCAAGTTTAGCGGGAGCCAGTACGAGCAGTACTTC.

The rearrangement links TRBV7-2 to TRBJ2-7; 8 bases agree with TRBD2. With V trimmed by 5 bases and J by 3 bases, 6 bases remained unmatched. The CDR3 consists of 14 residues. From germline, CDR1 is SGHTA and CDR2 FQGNSA. The CDR3 loop is CASSVIAGSYEQYF. The CDR3 coding sequence is TGTGCCAGCAGCGTCATAGCGGGGAGCTACGAGCAGTACTTC.

CDR3 DNA: TGCGCCAGCAGCCAAGTGGGGGACCACTCCTACGAGCAGTACTTC. Translating it yields CASSQVGDHSYEQYF. The V call is TRBV4-1, the J call TRBJ2-7, with D possibly called TRBD1 or TRBD2 (5 bases each). Per the germline V gene, CDR1 is MGHRA and CDR2 is YSYEKL. CDR3 length: 15 amino acids. Trimming cost V 1 base and J 0 bases, with 10 bases left between them.

The CDR3 DNA is TGTGCCAGCAGCCCAACAGGTTCCTCCTACGAGCAGTACTTC. Amino acid sequence: CASSPTGSSYEQYF. This chain joins TRBV7-8 and TRBJ2-7; TRBD1 is a possible D gene (5 bases). V was trimmed by 5 bases and J by 0 bases, leaving 11 bases between them. The CDR3 contains 14 residues. The germline CDR1 and CDR2 sequences are SGHVS and FQNEAQ.

The DNA for the CDR3 is TGTGCCACCAGCAGAGATTGGGGAATAGGCTATGGCTACACCTTC. Amino acid sequence: CATSRDWGIGYGYTF. The chain carries TRBV15 and TRBJ1-2; D ambiguous. The V end lost 0 bases, the J end lost 4 bases, and 12 bases lay between the germline ends. Germline values: CDR1 LNHNV, CDR2 YYDKDF (reference sequence). The CDR3 has 15 residues.

The chain uses TRBV15 and TRBJ1-1, with a tentative D call TRBD1 (5 bases). The CDR3 covers 15 residues. Germline CDR1 and CDR2: LNHNV and YYDKDF (reference sequence). The V end was cut by 5 bases, the J end by 4 bases, with 17 bases between. The CDR3 reads CATSDLAREGTEAFF. The CDR3 nucleotides are TGTGCCACCAGCGATCTTGCCAGGGAGGGCACTGAAGCTTTCTTT.

Turning to this clone: At the DNA level, this CDR3 is encoded by other sequences in the same sample as well. V gene TRBV5-6 combines with J gene TRBJ1-2; D is ambiguous. The CDR3 spans 13 residues. Germline V lookup: CDR1 SGHDT, CDR2 YYEEEE. The germline V and J ends were trimmed by 0 bases and 3 bases, with 6 bases remaining between them. The CDR3 DNA reads TGTGCCAGCAGCTTGGAAGGGCACTATGGCTACACCTTC. Protein product: CASSLEGHYGYTF.

Only one count was recorded for this clone. J is TRBJ1-2 and V is TRBV7-2; TRBD1 might be the D (6 bases). This CDR3 contains 16 residues. Trimming left V 5 bases short and J 5 bases short, with 21 bases between. Per the germline V gene, CDR1 is SGHTA and CDR2 is FQGNSA. As DNA, the CDR3 is TGTGCCAGCAGCATCTTTGTACAGGGAGGGGAGTATGGCTACACCTTC. Protein product: CASSIFVQGGEYGYTF.

The chain carries TRBV19 and TRBJ2-2, with D maybe TRBD1 (7 bases). Trimming removed 3 bases from V and 9 bases from J, with 17 bases in between. Germline CDR1 reads LNHDA; CDR2 reads SQIVND (reference sequence). The CDR3 consists of 15 residues. The CDR3 DNA sequence: TGTGCCAGTAGTATCGGCCAGGGGGGCTTCCGGGAGCTGTTTTTT. Translated: CASSIGQGGFRELFF.

This clone was observed a single time. As DNA, the CDR3 is TGTGCCAGCAGTTCACCCCAAGGACAGGGTGTAGGAGATACGCAGTATTTT. Its protein is CASSSPQGQGVGDTQYF. The V call is TRBV2, the J call TRBJ2-3, with 8 positions matching TRBD1. V shed 5 bases and J 5 bases; nucleotides not matched to a gene: 15. Looked up from germline, CDR1 is SNHLY and CDR2 is FYNNEI. The CDR3 has 17 amino acids.

This rearrangement joins TRBV30 to TRBJ2-7; 12 bases are shared with TRBD1. V dropped 4 bases and J dropped 11; count of bases not matched to a gene: 9. CDR1 GTSNPN and CDR2 SVGIG come from the germline V gene (reference sequence). This CDR3 spans 13 amino acids. As DNA, the CDR3 is TGTGCCTGGACCCCGGGACAGGGGGCCTTGGAGTACTTC. It codes for CAWTPGQGALEYF.

This clone was detected once. This chain connects TRBV11-2 to TRBJ2-5; TRBD1 is a possible D gene (7 bases). V dropped 1 base and J dropped 5 bases, with 20 bases sitting between them. Germline V gives CDR1 SGHAT, CDR2 FQNNGV. The CDR3 runs 17 residues. The CDR3 DNA is TGTGCCAGCAGCTTAGGAGTGGCCAGGGGGGTGGTGGAGACCCAGTACTTC. The encoded protein is CASSLGVARGVVETQYF. Using reference TRBV11-2 and TRBJ2-5 for the parts outside the CDR3, the full variable domain is EAGVAQSPRYKIIEKRQSVAFWCNPISGHATLYWYQQILGQGPKLLIQFQNNGVVDDSQLPKDRFSAERLKGVDSTLKIQPAKLEDSAVYLCASSLGVARGVVETQYFGPGTRLLVL.

Remarks on this clone: Other DNA sequences from this sample encode an identical CDR3 as well. J is TRBJ1-1 and V is TRBV19; D gene unclear. V lost 3 bases, J lost 1 base, and 6 bases lay in between. Looked up from germline, CDR1 is LNHDA and CDR2 is SQIVND (reference sequence). The CDR3 totals 13 residues. In DNA, the CDR3 is TGTGCCAGTAGTATCGCGCAGAACACTGAAGCTTTCTTT. It encodes CASSIAQNTEAFF.

In this sample, this clone turned up once. J is TRBJ2-1 and V is TRBV7-2; TRBD2 agrees at 11 bases. The germline CDR1 and CDR2 sequences are SGHTA and FQGNSA. The CDR3 sequence is 19 residues long. Trimming cost V 3 bases and J 5 bases; bases outside gene matches: 15. Here the CDR3 reads CASSFKGLAGGRYHNEQFF. In DNA form, the CDR3 reads TGTGCCAGCAGCTTTAAAGGCCTAGCGGGAGGCCGATACCACAATGAGCAGTTCTTC.